Below, 11 T cell receptor beta chains from the same sample are listed, as sequenced in a study of OX40 agonist ivuxolimab in advanced cancers. Sequencing was performed with immunoSEQ multiplex PCR; in TCRdb, only in-frame clones are kept and a portion is missing. The sample lists 15,000 to 25,000 clones; 65% to 85% were seen once. The sample here was CD4+ or CD8+ T cells sorted from blood, taken in a trial of the OX40 agonist ivuxolimab. The source of these receptors is an adult with an advanced solid tumor such as melanoma, head and neck, liver or kidney cancer.

Points on this clone: An end of the junction differs from the germline gene, which may be a read error. This chain joins TRBV7-7 and TRBJ2-5, with a possible D match to TRBD1 (5 bases). The CDR3 covers 16 residues. Looked up from germline, CDR1 is SSHAT and CDR2 is FNYEAQ (reference sequence). As DNA, the CDR3 is TGTGCTAGCAGCTTAGGGGTAGCCCGCCCACTGGAGACCCAGTACTTC. Its translation: CASSLGVARPLETQYF.

The chain uses TRBV7-9 and TRBJ1-2; 8 positions agree with TRBD1. With V trimmed by 1 base and J by 8 bases, 9 bases remained unmatched. This CDR3 is built from 15 residues. Germline V gene lookup returns CDR1 SEHNR and CDR2 FQNEAQ (reference sequence). The CDR3 is CASSLEVRGLGGYTF. The CDR3 region has the DNA TGTGCCAGCAGCTTAGAAGTCAGGGGGCTAGGCGGCTACACCTTC.

This clone was recorded a few times. The CDR3 nucleotides are TGTGCCAGCAGCTTGAGCGGGACTCGGGATGGCTACACCTTC. Protein product: CASSLSGTRDGYTF. The genes are TRBV5-6 and TRBJ1-2; D may be TRBD1 (5 bases). The V gene's germline CDR1 is SGHDT and CDR2 YYEEEE. V was shortened by 1 base and J by 6 bases, with 13 bases between the two germline ends. The CDR3 consists of 14 residues.

J is TRBJ2-1 and V is TRBV27, with a possible D match to TRBD1 (5 bases). Germline CDR1 reads MNHEY; CDR2 reads SMNVEV (reference sequence). The ends were cut back, 1 base at V and 0 bases at J, with 13 bases in the middle. This CDR3 spans 17 amino acids. The CDR3 spells CASSLWKDKSSYNEQFF. CDR3 nucleotides: TGTGCCAGCAGTTTATGGAAGGACAAGAGCTCCTACAATGAGCAGTTCTTC.

The chain couples TRBV7-6 to TRBJ2-1; the D is unclear. The CDR3 runs 16 residues. With 5 bases removed from V and 6 bases from J, the gap between germline ends came to 20 bases. Germline V gene sequence: CDR1 SGHVS, CDR2 FNYEAQ. The CDR3 reads CASSPTPSMISNEQFF. The CDR3 coding sequence is TGTGCCAGCAGCCCGACACCTAGTATGATATCCAATGAGCAGTTCTTC.

This clone was counted a single time. The rearrangement uses TRBV15 and TRBJ2-7; no definite D call. The CDR3 spans 15 residues. Germline assignment: CDR1 LNHNV and CDR2 YYDKDF (reference sequence). V was pared by 5 bases and J by 5 bases, with 19 bases between. CDR3 region: CATSGSRPRSDEQYF. The CDR3 coding sequence is TGTGCCACCAGCGGAAGCCGCCCCCGGTCGGACGAGCAGTACTTC.

Judged by abundance, this clone is large. J is TRBJ1-1 and V is TRBV7-8; D might be TRBD1 (5 bases). The CDR3 extends over 13 amino acids. V was cut by 1 base and J by 6 bases, with 9 bases left in between. CDR1 SGHVS and CDR2 FQNEAQ come from the germline V gene. The CDR3 protein is CASSLGGVAEAFF. The CDR3 DNA sequence: TGTGCCAGCAGCTTAGGGGGGGTAGCTGAAGCTTTCTTT. The entire variable domain, with the rest obtained from reference TRBV7-8 and TRBJ1-1, is as follows: GAGVSQSPRYKVAKRGQDVALRCDPISGHVSLFWYQQALGQGPEFLTYFQNEAQLDKSGLPSDRFFAERPEGSVSTLKIQRTQQEDSAVYLCASSLGGVAEAFFGQGTRLTVV.

The chain combines TRBV29-1 with TRBJ2-3; 12 bases line up with TRBD2. Germline V gene data show CDR1 as SQVTM and CDR2 as ANQGSEA. Losses at the gene ends were 0 bases for V and 1 base for J; bases not matched to a gene: 2. This CDR3 spans 16 amino acids. The CDR3 region is CSVEDWTSGGTDTQYF. Here the CDR3 DNA reads TGCAGCGTTGAAGACTGGACTAGCGGGGGCACAGATACGCAGTATTTT.

This chain connects TRBV2 to TRBJ1-5, with D perhaps matching TRBD1 (5 bases). The length of the CDR3 is 16 residues. Trimming took 3 bases from V and 4 from J, leaving 16 bases between them. Germline V gene data show CDR1 as SNHLY and CDR2 as FYNNEI. The DNA of the CDR3 is TGTGCCAGCAGTGACCTTGGGACCGTCGGGAATCAGCCCCAGCATTTT. Translated: CASSDLGTVGNQPQHF.

The chain carries TRBV7-9 and TRBJ2-5; D gene ambiguous. The DNA end favors TRBJ2-7, so the J call may be wrong. The CDR3 consists of 14 residues. Germline V gene sequence: CDR1 SEHNR, CDR2 FQNEAQ (reference sequence). For the CDR3, the DNA is TGTGCCAGCAGCTCACGCGGAAGCTCCTACGAGCAGTACTTC. Protein sequence: CASSSRGSSYEQYF.

The chain links TRBV29-1 to TRBJ1-3, with D maybe TRBD1 (5 bases). CDR3 length equals 15 residues. Germline CDR1 is SQVTM and CDR2 is ANQGSEA. V dropped 1 base and J dropped 4 bases, with 14 bases sitting between them. This CDR3 reads CSVEAETPGGNTIYF. The CDR3 DNA is TGCAGCGTTGAAGCCGAGACTCCAGGGGGAAACACCATATATTTT. The entire variable domain, with the rest obtained from reference TRBV29-1 and TRBJ1-3, is as follows: SAVISQKPSRDICQRGTSLTIQCQVDSQVTMMFWYRQQPGQSLTLIATANQGSEATYESGFVIDKFPISRPNLTFSTLTVSNMSPEDSSIYLCSVEAETPGGNTIYFGEGSWLTVV.